This entry features one T cell receptor beta chain sequence. Its specificity is not known. Amplification used 60 Vbeta primers and 13 Jbeta primers. As handled by the study authors: The count from a later analysis was 70 million to 85 million unique TCR beta chains, roughly 11 million of them shared. Libraries were prepared by immunoSEQ multiplex PCR; TCRdb keeps only in-frame clonotypes and omits some of them. Clone size and V and J calls were adopted from that table, with D and trimming inferred from the DNA. The ten top clones account for 0.9% to 1%, within a sample of 130,000 to 150,000 clones. This specimen belongs to a study of cytomegalovirus exposure and HLA in healthy donors. In germline, CDR1 is LNHNV, CDR2 YYDKDF (reference sequence). With 5 bases removed from V and 2 bases from J, the gap between germline ends came to 12 bases. There are 15 residues in the CDR3. Despite likely unrecorded immune exposures, the donors were nominally healthy at the time of sampling.

General study findings and limits: Equally common other TCR beta chains were less clonally expanded than HLA-associated ones, a later analysis found. Analysis was carried out at a later point, and it linked a missense DCLRE1C variant to TCR beta V- and J-gene trimming.

The clonotype comes from a male donor in good health and CMV-seronegative. The sample consisted of PBMCs. V is TRBV15 and J is TRBJ1-4; unclear D gene. The CDR3 nucleotides read TGTGCCACCAGCGGAGGACTTTTGACTAATGAAAAACTGTTTTTT. Translation gives CATSGGLLTNEKLFF.